The next 13 T cell receptor beta chains were all read from a single sample in a study of blood T cell repertoires in COVID-19. Clones were read by immunoSEQ multiplex PCR, and TCRdb kept only the in-frame ones, dropping some. Among around 150,000 clones, around three quarters were seen once, and the ten largest hold 8% to 9.5%. The sample taken for sequencing was peripheral blood. The receptors were gathered from a man in his fifties or sixties with acute or convalescent COVID-19.

The V and J genes are TRBV7-3 and TRBJ2-1; 8 bases align to TRBD2. Germline CDR1 SGHTA, CDR2 FQGTGA. This CDR3 has 18 amino acids. Unmatched junction bases numbered 12, after V lost 1 base and J lost 4 bases. CDR3 residues: CASSLMHGSGGEYNEQFF. The CDR3 DNA is TGTGCCAGCAGCTTAATGCACGGGAGCGGGGGTGAATACAATGAGCAGTTCTTC.

This clone was counted only a few times. This rearrangement joins TRBV30 to TRBJ1-1, with TRBD1 matching over 10 bases. The CDR3 totals 18 residues. J gave up 0 bases and V 1 base, and 11 bases lay outside the gene matches. The V gene's germline CDR1 is GTSNPN and CDR2 SVGIG (reference sequence). The CDR3: CAWSGGQGIRLLNTEAFF. The CDR3 DNA follows: TGTGCCTGGAGTGGGGGACAGGGGATACGGCTTTTGAACACTGAAGCTTTCTTT.

The genes are TRBV9 and TRBJ1-6, with D maybe TRBD1 (5 bases). The germline V and J ends were trimmed by 0 bases and 2 bases, with 9 bases remaining between them. Germline V lookup: CDR1 SGDLS, CDR2 YYNGEE. The CDR3 is 16 amino acids. The CDR3 nucleotides are TGTGCCAGCAGCGTAGCGGGGGACCCCTATAATTCACCCCTCCACTTT. Translating gives CASSVAGDPYNSPLHF.

This clone was counted many times. This chain links TRBV24-1 with TRBJ2-1; 7 bases agree with TRBD2. The CDR3 runs 15 residues. J was trimmed by 5 bases and V by 6 bases; bases with no gene match: 9. Germline-derived CDR1 and CDR2 are KGHDR and SFDVKD. The CDR3 coding sequence is TGTGCCACCAGTCCGTCGCGGGGGAATAACAATGAGCAGTTCTTC. It codes for CATSPSRGNNNEQFF.

The CDR3 coding sequence is TGTGCCAGCTCACACGCTAATTCACCCCTCCACTTT. Translating gives CASSHANSPLHF. The chain is built from TRBV6-6 and TRBJ1-6; D is undetermined. This CDR3 has 12 residues. V lost 8 bases and J lost 6, with 8 bases in between. CDR1 MNHNY and CDR2 SVGAGI come from the germline V gene (reference sequence).

The CDR3 here is CASSLPGQLEGGYTF. The CDR3 DNA follows: TGTGCCAGCAGTTTACCGGGACAGTTAGAGGGTGGCTACACCTTC. The chain recombines TRBV28 with TRBJ1-2; 7 nucleotides agree with TRBD1. Germline V gene data show CDR1 as MDHEN and CDR2 as SYDVKM. Germline trimming cut 2 bases from V and 7 bases from J; bases unmatched to any gene: 10. CDR3 length: 15 amino acids.

As concerns this clone: Other DNA sequences in this sample translate to the same CDR3. V gene TRBV6-5 combines with J gene TRBJ1-4; the D gene is possibly TRBD1 (5 bases). Germline V gene lookup returns CDR1 MNHEY and CDR2 SVGAGI. Trimming took off 2 bases at V and 4 bases at J, with 11 bases between the two ends. There are 15 residues in the CDR3. The CDR3 is CASSYAGEVNEKLFF. CDR3 nucleotides: TGTGCCAGCAGTTACGCGGGGGAGGTTAATGAAAAACTGTTTTTT.

The chain couples TRBV27 to TRBJ1-1, with 7 bases matching TRBD1. Germline CDR1 and CDR2: MNHEY and SMNVEV (reference sequence). V lost 5 bases to trimming and J lost 10 bases; unmatched junction nucleotides: 7. This CDR3 region has 12 residues. The CDR3 region is CASSRGGAVAFF. CDR3 bases: TGTGCCAGCAGTCGAGGGGGCGCTGTAGCTTTCTTT.

In DNA, the CDR3 is TGTGCCAGCAGCCAATCAACTGGTGGTAGTGAGCAGTTCTTC. It specifies CASSQSTGGSEQFF. This sequence joins TRBV3-1 (or the pseudogene TRBV3-2) and TRBJ2-1, with unresolved D. V was cut by 2 bases and J by 9 bases, with 14 bases left in between. Germline CDR1 and CDR2: LGHDT and YNNKEL (reference sequence). This CDR3 comprises 14 residues.

The V call is TRBV4-1, the J call TRBJ1-6; 8 nucleotides line up with TRBD1. Trimming cost V 4 bases and J 13 bases; bases outside gene matches: 15. CDR3 length: 16 residues. The germline V gene encodes CDR1 MGHRA and CDR2 YSYEKL. CDR3 sequence (DNA): TGCGCCAGCAGCCCAACAGGGGGATTTCCAATTCACCCCCTCCACTTT. Encoded protein: CASSPTGGFPIHPLHF.

A note on this clone: In the same sample, other DNA sequences code for this CDR3. J is TRBJ2-5 and V is TRBV5-6, with D uncertain. V dropped 0 bases and J dropped 3 bases, with 6 bases sitting between them. CDR1 SGHDT and CDR2 YYEEEE come from the germline V gene. The CDR3 is 13 residues long. CDR3: CASSLGGEETQYF. The CDR3 DNA reads TGTGCCAGCAGCTTGGGAGGTGAAGAGACCCAGTACTTC.

This chain joins TRBV5-1 and TRBJ1-1, with 7 bases that match TRBD1. Germline V gives CDR1 SGHRS, CDR2 YFSETQ. V shed 6 bases and J 3 bases; nucleotides not matched to a gene: 8. The CDR3 runs 14 residues. CDR3 sequence: CASTPGQGDTEAFF. For the CDR3, the DNA is TGCGCCAGCACCCCTGGGCAGGGGGACACTGAAGCTTTCTTT.

This chain joins TRBV24-1 and TRBJ2-7, with 9 bases lining up with TRBD1. The CDR3 covers 16 residues. Germline CDR1 and CDR2: KGHDR and SFDVKD. V lost 3 bases and J lost 5; bases outside the gene matches: 10. CDR3 DNA sequence: TGTGCCACCAGTGATGAGACCGGGACAGGGTCGAACGAGCAGTACTTC. Residues: CATSDETGTGSNEQYF.